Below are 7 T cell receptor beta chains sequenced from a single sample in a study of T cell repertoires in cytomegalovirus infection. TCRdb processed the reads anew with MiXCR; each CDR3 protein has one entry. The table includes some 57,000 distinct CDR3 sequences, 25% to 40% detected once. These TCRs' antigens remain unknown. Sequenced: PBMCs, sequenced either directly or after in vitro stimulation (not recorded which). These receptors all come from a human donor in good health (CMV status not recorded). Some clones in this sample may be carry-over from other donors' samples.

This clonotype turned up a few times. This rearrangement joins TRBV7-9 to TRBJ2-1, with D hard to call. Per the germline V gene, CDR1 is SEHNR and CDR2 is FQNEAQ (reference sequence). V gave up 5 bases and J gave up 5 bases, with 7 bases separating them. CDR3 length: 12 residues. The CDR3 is CASSPKNNEQFF. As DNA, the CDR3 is TGTGCCAGCAGCCCCAAGAACAATGAGCAGTTCTTC.

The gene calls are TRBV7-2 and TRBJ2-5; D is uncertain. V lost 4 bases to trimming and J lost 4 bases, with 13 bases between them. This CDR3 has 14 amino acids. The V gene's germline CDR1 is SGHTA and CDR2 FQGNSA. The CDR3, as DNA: TGTGCCAGCAGCTCTAAGCACGGGCGAGAGACCCAGTACTTC. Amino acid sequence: CASSSKHGRETQYF.

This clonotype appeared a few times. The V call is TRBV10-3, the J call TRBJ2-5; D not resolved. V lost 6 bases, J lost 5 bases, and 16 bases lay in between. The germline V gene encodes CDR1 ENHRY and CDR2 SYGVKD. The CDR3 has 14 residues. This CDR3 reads CAIRGDVGIETQYF. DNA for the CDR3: TGTGCCATCAGAGGCGACGTTGGGATCGAGACCCAGTACTTC.

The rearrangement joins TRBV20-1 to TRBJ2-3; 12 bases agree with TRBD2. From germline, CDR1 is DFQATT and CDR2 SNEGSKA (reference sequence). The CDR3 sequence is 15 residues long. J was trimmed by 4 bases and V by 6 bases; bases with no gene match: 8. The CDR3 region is CSAVRTSGESDTQYF. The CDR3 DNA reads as TGCAGTGCAGTCCGGACTAGCGGGGAGTCAGATACGCAGTATTTT.

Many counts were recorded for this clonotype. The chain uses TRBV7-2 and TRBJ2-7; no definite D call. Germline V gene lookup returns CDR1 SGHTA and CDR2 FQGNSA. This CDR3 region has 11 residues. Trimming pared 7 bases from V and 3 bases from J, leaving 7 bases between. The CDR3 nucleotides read TGTGCCAGCACCGACTTCTACGAGCAGTACTTC. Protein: CASTDFYEQYF.

The CDR3 DNA sequence: TGTGCCAGCAGCGCCGGGACCCCTGCCTTGCTGTTCTTC. Amino acids: CASSAGTPALLFF. The chain employs TRBV6-2 or TRBV6-3 and TRBJ2-1; D tentatively fits TRBD1 or TRBD2 (5 bases each). V was trimmed by 6 bases and J by 15 bases, leaving 21 bases between them. Germline CDR1 reads MNHEY; CDR2 reads SVGEGT. CDR3 length: 13 residues.

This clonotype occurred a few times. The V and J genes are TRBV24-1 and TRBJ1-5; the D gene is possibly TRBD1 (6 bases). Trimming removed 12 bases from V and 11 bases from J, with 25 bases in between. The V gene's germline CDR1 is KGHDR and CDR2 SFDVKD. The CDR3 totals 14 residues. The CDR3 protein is CAHRWGAFLRAQHF. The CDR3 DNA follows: TGTGCCCATAGGTGGGGGGCTTTCCTGAGAGCCCAGCATTTT.